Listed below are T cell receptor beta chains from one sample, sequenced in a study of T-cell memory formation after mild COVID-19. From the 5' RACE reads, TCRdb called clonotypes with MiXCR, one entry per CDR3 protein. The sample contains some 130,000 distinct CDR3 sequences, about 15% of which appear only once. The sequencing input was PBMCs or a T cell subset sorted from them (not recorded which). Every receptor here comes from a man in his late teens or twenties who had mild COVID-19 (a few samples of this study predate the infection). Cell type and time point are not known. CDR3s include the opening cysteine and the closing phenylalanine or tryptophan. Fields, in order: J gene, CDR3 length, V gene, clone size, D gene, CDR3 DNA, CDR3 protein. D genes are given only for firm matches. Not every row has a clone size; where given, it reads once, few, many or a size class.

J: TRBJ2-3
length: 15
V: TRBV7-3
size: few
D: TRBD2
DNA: TGTGCCAGCAGCTTACGGGGGGGCGCCGCTGGTACGCAGTATTTT
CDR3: CASSLRGGAAGTQYF

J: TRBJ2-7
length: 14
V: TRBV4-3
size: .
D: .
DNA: TGCGCCAGCAGCCAAGAAGTTTCGGTCGGCGAGCAGTACTTC
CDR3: CASSQEVSVGEQYF

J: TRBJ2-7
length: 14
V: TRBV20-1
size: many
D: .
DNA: TGCAGTGCTAGAGATCTCCGGGGGATCTACGAGCAGTACTTC
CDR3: CSARDLRGIYEQYF

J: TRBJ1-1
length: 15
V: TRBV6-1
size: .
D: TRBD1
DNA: TGTGCCAGCATTCTCTCGGACAGGGCGAACACTGAAGCTTTCTTT
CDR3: CASILSDRANTEAFF

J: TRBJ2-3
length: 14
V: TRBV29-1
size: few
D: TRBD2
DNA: TGCAGCGTTGCCGGCGGGGGGGCCGTAGATACGCAGTATTTT
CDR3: CSVAGGGAVDTQYF

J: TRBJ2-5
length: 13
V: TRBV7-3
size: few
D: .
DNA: TGTGCCAGCAGCCCCGCAGGCGGTGAGACCCAGTACTTC
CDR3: CASSPAGGETQYF

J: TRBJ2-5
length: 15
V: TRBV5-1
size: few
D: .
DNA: TGCGCCAGCACCCTTGGTGGTCAGACACAAGAGACCCAGTACTTC
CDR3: CASTLGGQTQETQYF

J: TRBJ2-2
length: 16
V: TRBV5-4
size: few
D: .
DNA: TGTGCCAGCAGCTTGGTGGGGGCAGTGAACACCGGGGAGCTGTTTTTT
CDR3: CASSLVGAVNTGELFF

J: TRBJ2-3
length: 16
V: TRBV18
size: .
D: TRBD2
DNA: TGTGCCAGCTCACCGCGGGGGGGCGCCGAGACAGATACGCAGTATTTT
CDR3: CASSPRGGAETDTQYF

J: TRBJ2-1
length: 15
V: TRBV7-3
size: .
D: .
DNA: TGTGCCAGCAGCTTAGGGTCCCCCCTGTACAATGAGCAGTTCTTC
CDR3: CASSLGSPLYNEQFF

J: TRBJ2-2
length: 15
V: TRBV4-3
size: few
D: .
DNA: TGCGCCAGCAGCCAGGGTCTTCCGAACACCGGGGAGCTGTTTTTT
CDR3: CASSQGLPNTGELFF

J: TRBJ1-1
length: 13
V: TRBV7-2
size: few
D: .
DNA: TGTGCCAGCAGCTCTGCAGTTAGGCCTGAAGCTTTCTTT
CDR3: CASSSAVRPEAFF

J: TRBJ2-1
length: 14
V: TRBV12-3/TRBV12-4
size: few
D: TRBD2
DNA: TGTGCCAGCAGTTTAGAGCGGGGGGACAATGAGCAGTTCTTC
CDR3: CASSLERGDNEQFF

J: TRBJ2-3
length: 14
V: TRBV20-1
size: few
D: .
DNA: TGCAGTGCTAGACATGGACTCTCAACAGATACGCAGTATTTT
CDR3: CSARHGLSTDTQYF

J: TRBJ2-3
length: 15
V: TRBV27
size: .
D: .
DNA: TGTGCCAGCAGTTTAACTGTCGGGGAGGGCCCAGGGGGGTATTTT
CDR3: CASSLTVGEGPGGYF

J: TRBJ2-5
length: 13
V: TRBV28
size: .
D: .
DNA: TGTGCCAGCAGGGGAGGACGGCAAGAGACCCAGTACTTC
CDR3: CASRGGRQETQYF

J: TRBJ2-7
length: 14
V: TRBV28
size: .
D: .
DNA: TGTGCCAGCAGTTTAGGGTCTAGCTTCTACGAGCAGTACTTC
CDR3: CASSLGSSFYEQYF

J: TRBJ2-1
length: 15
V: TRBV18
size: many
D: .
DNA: TGTGCCAGCTCACCGGGGAATATCGAGGGTAATGAGCAGTTCTTC
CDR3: CASSPGNIEGNEQFF

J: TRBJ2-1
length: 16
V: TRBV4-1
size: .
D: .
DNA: TGCGCCAGCAGCCAGACCGGGGCGAGCTCCTACAATGAGCAGTTCTTC
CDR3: CASSQTGASSYNEQFF

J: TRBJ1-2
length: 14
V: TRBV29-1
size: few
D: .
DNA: TGCAGCGCCGAAACCCGACAGCTTAACTATGGCTACACCTTC
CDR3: CSAETRQLNYGYTF

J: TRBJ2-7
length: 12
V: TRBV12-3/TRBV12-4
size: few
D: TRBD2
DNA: TGTGCCAGCAGTTTACTAGCGGGGGGGCTGTACTTC
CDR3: CASSLLAGGLYF

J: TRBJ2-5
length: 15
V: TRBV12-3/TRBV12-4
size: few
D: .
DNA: TGTGCCAGCAGCCGGTGGACTGCTTACCAAGAGACCCAGTACTTC
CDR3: CASSRWTAYQETQYF

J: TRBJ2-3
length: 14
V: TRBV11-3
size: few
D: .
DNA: TGTGCCAGCAGCTTATCTGGGCACACAGATACGCAGTATTTT
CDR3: CASSLSGHTDTQYF

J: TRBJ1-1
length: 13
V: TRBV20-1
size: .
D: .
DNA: TGCAGTGCTAGCGGCGGGGCGGGCACTGAAGCTTTCTTT
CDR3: CSASGGAGTEAFF

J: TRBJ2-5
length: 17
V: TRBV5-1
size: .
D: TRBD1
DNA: TGCGCCAGCAGCTTGGCCCCGGGACAGGGGAGAACAGAGACCCAGTACTTC
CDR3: CASSLAPGQGRTETQYF

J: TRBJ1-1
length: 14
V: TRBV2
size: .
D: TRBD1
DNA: TGTGCCAGCAGGCGGGACAGGGGGCCCACTGAAGCTTTCTTT
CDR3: CASRRDRGPTEAFF

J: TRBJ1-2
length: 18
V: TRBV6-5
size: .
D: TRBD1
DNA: TGTGCCAGCAGTTACTCGGTCCGTCTTGAGAACAGGGGCCTTTGCTACACCTTC
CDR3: CASSYSVRLENRGLCYTF

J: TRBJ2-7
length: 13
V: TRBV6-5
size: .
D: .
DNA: TGTGCCAGCAGCCCCCTTACCAATTACGAGCAGTACTTC
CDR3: CASSPLTNYEQYF

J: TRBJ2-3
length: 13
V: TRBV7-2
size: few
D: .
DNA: TGTGCCAGCATACGACAGGGAGGAGATACGCAGTATTTT
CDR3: CASIRQGGDTQYF

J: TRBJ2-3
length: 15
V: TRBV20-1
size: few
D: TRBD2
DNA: TGCAGTGCCCCCGCGGCGGGGGGGAGGACAGATACGCAGTATTTT
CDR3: CSAPAAGGRTDTQYF

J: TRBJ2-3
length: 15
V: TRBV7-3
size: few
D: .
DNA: TGTGCCAGCAGCTTAGGAGTTTTGGGCACAGATACGCAGTATTTT
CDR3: CASSLGVLGTDTQYF

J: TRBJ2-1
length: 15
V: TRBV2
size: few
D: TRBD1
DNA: TGTGCCAGCAAAGTGCAAGGGACAGGGGGCGAAGAGCAGTTCTTC
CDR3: CASKVQGTGGEEQFF

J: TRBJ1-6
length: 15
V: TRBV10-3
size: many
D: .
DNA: TGTGCCATCTCCAAGGGCCCGGCCATCGGTTCACCCCTCCACTTT
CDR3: CAISKGPAIGSPLHF

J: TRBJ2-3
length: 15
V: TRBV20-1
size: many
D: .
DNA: TGCAGTGCTAGGTCCGCGGTGACTAGCACAGATACGCAGTATTTT
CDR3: CSARSAVTSTDTQYF

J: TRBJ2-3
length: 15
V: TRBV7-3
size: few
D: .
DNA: TGTGCCAGCAGCTCCAGATCGGGGCCCTCAGATACGCAGTATTTT
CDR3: CASSSRSGPSDTQYF

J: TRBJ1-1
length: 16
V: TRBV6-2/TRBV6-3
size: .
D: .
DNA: TGTGCCAGCAGTTACTCGATGGGGGGCTTGGGCACTGAAGCTTTCTTT
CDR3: CASSYSMGGLGTEAFF